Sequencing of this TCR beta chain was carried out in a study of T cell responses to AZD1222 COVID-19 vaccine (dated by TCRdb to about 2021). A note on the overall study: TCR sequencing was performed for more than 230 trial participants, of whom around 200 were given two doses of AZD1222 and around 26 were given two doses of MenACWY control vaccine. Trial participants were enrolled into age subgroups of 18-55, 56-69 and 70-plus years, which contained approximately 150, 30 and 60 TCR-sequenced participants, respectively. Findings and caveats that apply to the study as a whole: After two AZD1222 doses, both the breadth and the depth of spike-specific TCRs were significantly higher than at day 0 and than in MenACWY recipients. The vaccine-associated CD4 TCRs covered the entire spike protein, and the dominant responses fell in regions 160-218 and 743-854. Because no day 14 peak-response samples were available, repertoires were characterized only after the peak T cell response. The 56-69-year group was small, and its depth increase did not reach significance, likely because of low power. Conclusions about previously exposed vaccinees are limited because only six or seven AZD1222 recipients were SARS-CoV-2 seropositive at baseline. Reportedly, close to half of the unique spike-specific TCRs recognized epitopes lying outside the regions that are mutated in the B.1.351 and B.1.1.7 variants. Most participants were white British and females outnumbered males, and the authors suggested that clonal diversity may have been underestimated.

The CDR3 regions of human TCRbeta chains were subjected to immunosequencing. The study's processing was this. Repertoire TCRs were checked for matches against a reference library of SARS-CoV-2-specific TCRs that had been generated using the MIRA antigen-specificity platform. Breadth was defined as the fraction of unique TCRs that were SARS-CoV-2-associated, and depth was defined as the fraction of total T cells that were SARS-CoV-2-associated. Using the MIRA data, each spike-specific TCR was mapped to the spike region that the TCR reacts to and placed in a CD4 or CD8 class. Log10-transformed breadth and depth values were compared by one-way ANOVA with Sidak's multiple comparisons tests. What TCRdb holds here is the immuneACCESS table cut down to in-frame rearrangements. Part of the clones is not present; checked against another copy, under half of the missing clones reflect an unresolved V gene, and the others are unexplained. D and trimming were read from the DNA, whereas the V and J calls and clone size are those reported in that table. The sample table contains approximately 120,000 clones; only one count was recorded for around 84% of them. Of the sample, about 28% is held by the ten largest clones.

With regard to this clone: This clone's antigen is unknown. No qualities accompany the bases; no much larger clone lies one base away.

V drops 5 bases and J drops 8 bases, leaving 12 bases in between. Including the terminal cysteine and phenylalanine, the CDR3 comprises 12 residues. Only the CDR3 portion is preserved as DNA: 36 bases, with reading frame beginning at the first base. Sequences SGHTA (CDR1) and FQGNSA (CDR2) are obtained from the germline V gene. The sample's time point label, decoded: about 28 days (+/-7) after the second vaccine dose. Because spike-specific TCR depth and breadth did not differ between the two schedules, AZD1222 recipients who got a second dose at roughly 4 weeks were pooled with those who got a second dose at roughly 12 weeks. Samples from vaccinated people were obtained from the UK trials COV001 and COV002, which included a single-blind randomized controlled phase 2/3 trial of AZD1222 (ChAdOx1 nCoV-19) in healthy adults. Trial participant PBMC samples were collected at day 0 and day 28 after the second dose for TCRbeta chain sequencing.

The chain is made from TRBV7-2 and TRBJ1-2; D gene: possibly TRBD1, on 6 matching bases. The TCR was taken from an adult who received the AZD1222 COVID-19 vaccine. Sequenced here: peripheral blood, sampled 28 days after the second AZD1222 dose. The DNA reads TGTGCCAGCAGCAGACAGGCTGAAGGCTACACCTTC. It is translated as CASSRQAEGYTF.